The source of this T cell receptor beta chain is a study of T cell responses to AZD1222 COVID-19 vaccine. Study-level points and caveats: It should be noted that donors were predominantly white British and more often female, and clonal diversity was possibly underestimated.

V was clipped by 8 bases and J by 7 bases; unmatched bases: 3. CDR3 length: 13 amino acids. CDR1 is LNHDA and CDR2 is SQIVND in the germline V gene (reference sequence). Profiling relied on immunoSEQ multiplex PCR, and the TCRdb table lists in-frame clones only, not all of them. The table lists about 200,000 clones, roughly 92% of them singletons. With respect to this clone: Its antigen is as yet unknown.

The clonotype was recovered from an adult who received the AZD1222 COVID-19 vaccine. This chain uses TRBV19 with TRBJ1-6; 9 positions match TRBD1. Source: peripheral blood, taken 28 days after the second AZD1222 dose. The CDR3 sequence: CASEDRGNSPLHF. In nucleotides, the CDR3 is TGTGCCAGTGAGGACAGGGGAAATTCACCCCTCCACTTT.